The clone carrying this TCR beta chain was picked up one time. This sample was included in a study of OX40 agonist ivuxolimab in advanced cancers. On the study more broadly: With ivuxolimab, an agonistic anti-OX40 (CD134) antibody, patients were treated. Two patients with cutaneous melanoma and one with hepatocellular carcinoma, three in total, showed partial responses.

Repertoires were generated with immunoSEQ multiplex PCR, while TCRdb's copy carries only in-frame clones and drops some. This table has 55,000 to 80,000 clones, 89% appearing once. J gave up 2 bases and V 4 bases, and 10 bases lay outside the gene matches. CDR1 and CDR2 (germline): SGDLS, YYNGEE. The CDR3 loop spans 16 amino acids. This clonotype was obtained from an adult with an advanced solid tumor such as melanoma, head and neck, liver or kidney cancer. The J gene is TRBJ2-3, the V gene TRBV9, with TRBD2 matching over 7 bases. The specimen comprised CD4+ or CD8+ T cells sorted from blood, sampled in a trial of the OX40 agonist ivuxolimab. CDR3 region: CASSLRTSGPTDTQYF. The DNA of the CDR3 is TGTGCCAGCAGCCTAAGGACTAGTGGGCCCACAGATACGCAGTATTTT.